The 23 T cell receptor beta chains below were found in one sample sequenced in a study of OX40 agonist ivuxolimab in advanced cancers. Produced via immunoSEQ multiplex PCR; TCRdb's table is partial and in-frame only. The data contain tens of thousands of clones, roughly four fifths of them singletons. The starting material was CD4+ or CD8+ T cells sorted from blood, obtained in a trial of the OX40 agonist ivuxolimab. The receptors here all came from an adult with an advanced solid tumor such as melanoma, head and neck, liver or kidney cancer.

The chain couples TRBV5-1 to TRBJ1-5, with D perhaps matching TRBD1 (6 bases). Trimming shortened V by 0 bases and J by 5 bases, and 12 bases separated the two germline ends. Looked up from germline, CDR1 is SGHRS and CDR2 is YFSETQ. The CDR3 is 15 residues long. The CDR3 is CASSLEGTSDQPQHF. In DNA form, the CDR3 reads TGCGCCAGCAGCTTGGAAGGGACAAGTGATCAGCCCCAGCATTTT.

As DNA, the CDR3 is TGTGCCAGCAGCTTAGTAACAGGGCGCTCCTACAATGAGCAGTTCTTC. Translating it yields CASSLVTGRSYNEQFF. The genes are TRBV7-9 and TRBJ2-1; the D gene is possibly TRBD1 (6 bases). Germline CDR1 SEHNR, CDR2 FQNEAQ (reference sequence). Between the trimmed V and J ends, which lost 1 base and 0 bases, there was a span of 10 bases. CDR3 size: 16 residues.

V is TRBV7-2 and J is TRBJ2-7, with 7 nucleotides matching TRBD1. Germline V gene sequence: CDR1 SGHTA, CDR2 FQGNSA. This CDR3 is 14 amino acids long. V lost 0 bases to trimming and J lost 6 bases; unmatched junction nucleotides: 5. The CDR3 is CASSLAGQASEQYF. The DNA of the CDR3 is TGTGCCAGCAGCTTAGCCGGACAGGCCTCCGAGCAGTACTTC.

This clone was observed a handful of times. Distinct nucleotide sequences in the sample also encode this CDR3. The V and J genes are TRBV7-2 and TRBJ2-7; D is undetermined. The germline V and J ends were trimmed by 0 bases and 5 bases, with 2 bases remaining between them. The CDR3 has 11 residues. Germline V gene data show CDR1 as SGHTA and CDR2 as FQGNSA. CDR3 residues: CASSLAHEQYF. CDR3 bases: TGTGCCAGCAGCTTAGCTCACGAGCAGTACTTC.

There are many counts of this clone. The V gene is TRBV5-1, the J gene TRBJ2-5; D is ambiguous. This CDR3 spans 11 amino acids. Germline-derived CDR1 and CDR2 are SGHRS and YFSETQ. Trimming shortened V by 4 bases and J by 1 base, and 2 bases separated the two germline ends. The CDR3 DNA reads TGCGCCAGCAGCATCCAAGAGACCCAGTACTTC. This codes for CASSIQETQYF.

This chain links TRBV28 with TRBJ2-2; 9 nucleotides match TRBD1. The CDR3 spans 17 residues. V lost 6 bases to trimming and J lost 5 bases; unmatched junction nucleotides: 13. Germline values: CDR1 MDHEN, CDR2 SYDVKM. The DNA for the CDR3 is TGTGCCAGCAGCTTACCCCCGGACAGGGGTTATACCGGGGAGCTGTTTTTT. Translation: CASSLPPDRGYTGELFF.

The genes are TRBV4-2 and TRBJ2-1; D might be TRBD1 or TRBD2, each matching 7 bases. Germline CDR1 LGHNA, CDR2 YNFKEQ. The ends were cut back, 4 bases at V and 5 bases at J, with 18 bases in the middle. The CDR3 contains 16 residues. In nucleotides, the CDR3 is TGTGCCAGCAGCCGTTCAGGGGGGGGGTTCGACAATGAGCAGTTCTTC. This gives the protein CASSRSGGGFDNEQFF.

The chain is built from TRBV5-1 and TRBJ1-3, with TRBD1 identical over 11 bases. Trimming removed 3 bases from V and 7 bases from J; junction bases left unmatched: 3. The length of the CDR3 is 14 residues. In germline, CDR1 is SGHRS, CDR2 YFSETQ. The CDR3 region is CASSSGTGGNTIYF. Written as DNA, the CDR3 is TGCGCCAGCAGCTCCGGGACAGGGGGGAACACCATATATTTT. Full variable domain (outside the CDR3, taken from reference TRBV5-1 and TRBJ1-3): KAGVTQTPRYLIKTRGQQVTLSCSPISGHRSVSWYQQTPGQGLQFLFEYFSETQRNKGNFPGRFSGRQFSNSRSEMNVSTLELGDSALYLCASSSGTGGNTIYFGEGSWLTVV.

Notes on this clone: Other DNA variants within this sample encode the same CDR3. The J gene is TRBJ1-5, the V gene TRBV5-4; 12 bases map to TRBD1. The trim removed 4 bases at V and 5 bases at J, leaving 4 bases unmatched. This CDR3 region has 15 residues. Germline V gene lookup returns CDR1 SGHNT and CDR2 YYREEE (reference sequence). CDR3 sequence (DNA): TGTGCCAGCAGCCCGGGACAGGGGGCGGATCAGCCCCAGCATTTT. It yields the protein CASSPGQGADQPQHF.

This clone appeared a single time. CDR3 coding DNA: TGTGCCAAGTTCAGGGGGCAAGGACCCCTCCACTTT. Encoded protein: CAKFRGQGPLHF. The rearrangement links TRBV30 to TRBJ1-6; 8 nucleotides align to TRBD1. The ends lost 8 bases at V and 12 bases at J; junction bases unmatched: 9. The length of the CDR3 is 12 residues. Germline V gives CDR1 GTSNPN, CDR2 SVGIG (reference sequence).

The gene calls are TRBV19 and TRBJ2-5, with D possibly TRBD1 on 6 matching bases. This CDR3 is 15 amino acids long. Germline V gene data show CDR1 as LNHDA and CDR2 as SQIVND (reference sequence). The V end was cut by 3 bases, the J end by 7 bases, with 18 bases between. The CDR3: CASSISVTHRATQYF. CDR3 nucleotide sequence: TGTGCCAGTAGTATCTCAGTTACCCACAGGGCGACCCAGTACTTC.

J is TRBJ1-1 and V is TRBV5-1; D is ambiguous. CDR1 is SGHRS, CDR2 YFSETQ, per germline. This CDR3 spans 14 amino acids. Trimming stripped 4 bases from V and 4 bases from J, with 14 bases between. The CDR3 is CASSDRAGVTEAFF. The CDR3 region has the DNA TGCGCCAGCAGCGATCGAGCCGGGGTCACTGAAGCTTTCTTT.

This clone was detected a few times. The chain carries TRBV27 and TRBJ1-5; D possibly corresponds to TRBD1 (6 bases). Trimming cost V 6 bases and J 5 bases, with 17 bases left between them. The CDR3 is 15 amino acids. Looked up from germline, CDR1 is MNHEY and CDR2 is SMNVEV (reference sequence). The CDR3 DNA reads TGTGCCAGCAGGCCTACCGGGACATCGGATCAGCCCCAGCATTTT. This sequence encodes CASRPTGTSDQPQHF.

The chain joins TRBV9 to TRBJ1-2; D is ambiguous. The CDR3 runs 14 residues. Germline lookup yields CDR1 SGDLS and CDR2 YYNGEE. The V and J ends lost 0 bases and 4 bases respectively, with 10 bases between them. CDR3 nucleotide sequence: TGTGCCAGCAGCGTAGACGGAGCTTCCTATGGCTACACCTTC. The encoded protein is CASSVDGASYGYTF.

The gene calls are TRBV5-6 and TRBJ1-2; a possible D gene is TRBD1 (5 bases). Germline assignment: CDR1 SGHDT and CDR2 YYEEEE. The CDR3 is 13 amino acids. Trimming left V 4 bases short and J 4 bases short, with 11 bases between. CDR3 sequence: CASSQDIVYGYTF. The CDR3 nucleotides are TGTGCCAGCAGCCAGGACATAGTCTATGGCTACACCTTC. Supplemented by reference TRBV5-6 and TRBJ1-2, the full variable domain reads DAGVTQSPTHLIKTRGQQVTLRCSPKSGHDTVSWYQQALGQGPQFIFQYYEEEERQRGNFPDRFSGHQFPNYSSELNVNALLLGDSALYLCASSQDIVYGYTFGSGTRLTVV.

This clone was seen only once. The rearrangement uses TRBV30 and TRBJ1-1; D uncertain. V was trimmed by 8 bases and J by 4 bases, leaving 11 bases between them. The germline gives CDR1 GTSNPN, CDR2 SVGIG (reference sequence). This CDR3 region has 11 residues. The CDR3 spells CAQGRFTEAFF. DNA for the CDR3: TGTGCCCAAGGACGTTTCACTGAAGCTTTCTTT.

The chain couples TRBV6-1 to TRBJ2-1, with D possibly matching TRBD2 (6 bases). Germline assignment: CDR1 MNHNS and CDR2 SASEGT. V was trimmed by 6 bases and J by 8 bases, leaving 17 bases between them. The CDR3 runs to 14 residues. CDR3 sequence: CASRRRGSGDEQFF. CDR3 DNA: TGTGCCAGCAGACGGCGGGGTTCGGGCGATGAGCAGTTCTTC.

The V gene is TRBV28, the J gene TRBJ1-6; D gene ambiguous. V was clipped by 6 bases and J by 0 bases, with 9 bases between them. The CDR3 covers 15 residues. CDR1 is MDHEN and CDR2 is SYDVKM in the germline V gene. DNA of the CDR3: TGTGCCAGCAGCCACGGGAGCTCCTATAATTCACCCCTCCACTTT. It is translated as CASSHGSSYNSPLHF.

V gene TRBV6-5 combines with J gene TRBJ2-7; D gene ambiguous. With 5 bases removed from V and 5 bases from J, the gap between germline ends came to 19 bases. This CDR3 is 15 amino acids long. Germline-derived CDR1 and CDR2 are MNHEY and SVGAGI. Written as DNA, the CDR3 is TGTGCCAGCAGTCCCCTACGTGGCGTTAGGGACGAGCAGTACTTC. Translation gives CASSPLRGVRDEQYF.

This clone was seen a few times. This rearrangement joins TRBV19 to TRBJ2-3; D not resolved. The CDR3 runs 13 residues. Trimming cost V 7 bases and J 1 base, with 9 bases left between them. The V gene's germline CDR1 is LNHDA and CDR2 SQIVND (reference sequence). CDR3 residues: CASIDTGTDTQYF. The CDR3 region has the DNA TGTGCCAGTATTGATACAGGCACAGATACGCAGTATTTT. The entire variable domain, with the rest obtained from reference TRBV19 and TRBJ2-3, is as follows: DGGITQSPKYLFRKEGQNVTLSCEQNLNHDAMYWYRQDPGQGLRLIYYSQIVNDFQKGDIAEGYSVSREKKESFPLTVTSAQKNPTAFYLCASIDTGTDTQYFGPGTRLTVL.

The chain carries TRBV9 and TRBJ1-1; 7 bases agree with TRBD1. Trimming took 2 bases from V and 5 from J; bases not matched to a gene: 9. The CDR3 runs to 15 residues. In germline, CDR1 is SGDLS, CDR2 YYNGEE. For the CDR3, the DNA is TGTGCCAGCAGCGTCGGGGGACAGCCCTGGACTGAAGCTTTCTTT. It specifies CASSVGGQPWTEAFF.

The chain couples TRBV15 to TRBJ1-6; possibly TRBD1 for D (5 bases). Germline CDR1 reads LNHNV; CDR2 reads YYDKDF (reference sequence). The V gene lost 8 bases and the J gene lost 0 bases, with 14 bases spanning the gap. The CDR3 contains 16 residues. CDR3 DNA: TGTGCCACCGGGGCAGAACACAGCTCCTATAATTCACCCCTCCACTTT. Translating it yields CATGAEHSSYNSPLHF.

V is TRBV9 and J is TRBJ2-3, with D possibly being TRBD2 (5 bases). The CDR3 contains 12 residues. Germline-derived CDR1 and CDR2 are SGDLS and YYNGEE. V lost 4 bases and J lost 9, with 12 bases in between. The CDR3, as DNA: TGTGCCAGCAGCCTTGGTCCGGGAACGCAGTATTTT. This sequence encodes CASSLGPGTQYF.